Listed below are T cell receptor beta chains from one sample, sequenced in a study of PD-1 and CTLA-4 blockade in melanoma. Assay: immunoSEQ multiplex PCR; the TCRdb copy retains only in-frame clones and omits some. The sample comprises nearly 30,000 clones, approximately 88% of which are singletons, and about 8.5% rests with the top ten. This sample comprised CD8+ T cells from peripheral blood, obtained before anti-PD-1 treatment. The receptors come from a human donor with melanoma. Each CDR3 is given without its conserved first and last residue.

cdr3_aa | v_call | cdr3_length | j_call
ASGQGFTSNQPQH | TRBV19 | 13 | TRBJ1-5
ASSSPRRDEQF | TRBV12-3/TRBV12-4 | 11 | TRBJ2-1
ASSLDLGTGGSEQF | TRBV11-2 | 14 | TRBJ2-1
SVDALDWTDTQY | TRBV29-1 | 12 | TRBJ2-3
ASSPPGTNTIY | TRBV28 | 11 | TRBJ1-3
ASSLTGSGEQF | TRBV7-8 | 11 | TRBJ2-1
ATSHGTGEDEQY | TRBV15 | 12 | TRBJ2-7
ASSFVGTEAF | TRBV7-9 | 10 | TRBJ1-1
ASSYGSSGGPGSD | TRBV6-6 | 13 | TRBJ2-3
ASSLGTVNYGYT | TRBV7-9 | 12 | TRBJ1-2
ASSQRTAAADTQY | TRBV4-1 | 13 | TRBJ2-3
ASSTHGGDEQF | TRBV5-1 | 11 | TRBJ2-1
ASKEGTSNQPQH | TRBV5-1 | 12 | TRBJ1-5
ASSIEEETQY | TRBV5-1 | 10 | TRBJ2-5
ASSRYSAHNEKLF | TRBV6-5 | 13 | TRBJ1-4
ASSQDATAYEQY | TRBV6-5 | 12 | TRBJ2-7
ASSDRTGIECEQY | TRBV6-4 | 13 | TRBJ2-7
SVTGESAEAF | TRBV29-1 | 10 | TRBJ1-1
ASSFFEGDAEPQH | TRBV7-9 | 13 | TRBJ1-5
ASSVGVIGSGANVLT | TRBV9 | 15 | TRBJ2-6
ASSLRGNQETQY | TRBV27 | 12 | TRBJ2-5
ASSRSGQGEREQY | TRBV3-1/TRBV3-2 | 13 | TRBJ2-7
ASSQDPESGEQY | TRBV4-2 | 12 | TRBJ2-7
ASSSTGLNTEAF | TRBV19 | 12 | TRBJ1-1